This TCR beta chain was sequenced during a study of T cell repertoires in cytomegalovirus infection. V was shortened by 6 bases and J by 1 base, with 21 bases between the two germline ends. Germline loops: CDR1 SGHTA, CDR2 FQGNSA. The CDR3 has 17 residues. Study-level findings and limits: The study found HLA-C-restricted CMV-specific TCR beta clonotypes dominating the ex vivo response.

TCRdb re-derived calls from the reads in MiXCR, one entry per CDR3 protein. The sample has around 74,000 distinct CDR3 sequences, around 3.5% seen once. This clonotype was detected many times. Its antigen is still unknown. The chain employs TRBV7-2 and TRBJ1-2, with a weak D call TRBD1 (6 bases). Input material: PBMCs. The TCR sequence derives from a human donor in good health (CMV status not recorded). Some clones in this sample may be carry-over from other donors' samples. The CDR3 loop reads CASSMRAGARNNYGYTF. CDR3 DNA: TGTGCCAGCAGTATGAGGGCAGGGGCTAGGAATAACTATGGCTACACCTTC.